This section outlines one T cell receptor (beta chain) sequence together with its context. This record belongs to a study of CD8 T cells in Susac syndrome. Random-hexamer reverse transcription was applied to roughly 0.5 to 1 ug RNA. TCRdb itself ran the immunoSEQ multiplex PCR reads through MiXCR, one entry per CDR3 protein. The data contain 110,000 or so distinct CDR3 sequences, nearly 95% of them singletons. The V gene's germline CDR1 is DFQATT and CDR2 SNEGSKA (reference sequence). The CDR3 spans 13 residues. V lost 4 bases to trimming and J lost 3 bases, with 12 bases between them. The study used healthy donors as controls matched for age and sex.

This sequence was found in a human donor in good health. J is TRBJ2-5 and V is TRBV20-1, with unresolved D. The material sequenced was CD4+ T cells from PBMCs. Here the CDR3 reads CSAKGQPKETQYF. The CDR3 coding sequence is TGCAGTGCTAAAGGGCAGCCCAAAGAGACCCAGTACTTC.